The 20 T cell receptor beta chains below were found in one sample sequenced in a study of CD8 T cells in ankylosing spondylitis. TCRdb recomputed calls from the 5' RACE reads with MiXCR, one row per CDR3 protein. The data hold 200,000 to 300,000 distinct CDR3 sequences, with about 30% observed a single time. Sequenced material: blood, either unsorted or a sorted T cell fraction (not recorded which). The receptors originated from a male donor with ankylosing spondylitis or in good health (not recorded which).

The chain uses TRBV30 and TRBJ2-1; 8 positions agree with TRBD2. After removal of 2 bases from V and 4 bases from J, the junction contained 1 base not matched to a gene. The germline V gene encodes CDR1 GTSNPN and CDR2 SVGIG (reference sequence). This CDR3 region has 13 residues. The CDR3 DNA reads TGTGCCTGGAGTAGCGGGGGTTACAATGAGCAGTTCTTC. This codes for CAWSSGGYNEQFF.

This sequence joins TRBV7-8 and TRBJ2-1; D perhaps matches TRBD1 (6 bases). V shed 6 bases and J shed 3 bases, with 18 bases lying between them. CDR1 is SGHVS and CDR2 is FQNEAQ in the germline V gene. The CDR3 length is 16 residues. The CDR3 loop reads CASRYKPGHNYNEQFF. CDR3 coding DNA: TGTGCCAGCAGATATAAACCGGGACATAACTACAATGAGCAGTTCTTC.

This clonotype has just a few counts. The CDR3: CASSFRTGGASPLHF. DNA for the CDR3: TGTGCCAGCAGTTTCCGGACAGGGGGTGCTTCACCCCTCCACTTT. This rearrangement joins TRBV12-3 or TRBV12-4 to TRBJ1-6; 10 bases are a match to TRBD1. V was pared by 3 bases and J by 9 bases, with 5 bases of the junction left unmatched. The CDR3 is made up of 15 amino acids.

This clonotype was detected a few times. The chain carries TRBV5-1 and TRBJ2-5, with D maybe TRBD1 (5 bases). The CDR3 is 14 amino acids. The V and J ends lost 0 bases and 2 bases respectively, with 8 bases between them. CDR1 and CDR2 from the germline V gene are SGHRS and YFSETQ. The CDR3 DNA is TGCGCCAGCAGCTTGGCGCAGGGACAAGAGACCCAGTACTTC. Amino acid sequence: CASSLAQGQETQYF.

V gene TRBV12-3 or TRBV12-4 combines with J gene TRBJ2-7; D is possibly TRBD1 (6 bases). The CDR3 is 14 amino acids. V was clipped by 4 bases and J by 2 bases, with 12 bases between them. The DNA of the CDR3 is TGTGCCAGCAGTTCTCAGACAGGACCCTACGAGCAGTACTTC. Translated: CASSSQTGPYEQYF.

The DNA for the CDR3 is TGCAGCGTTGCGGGGACAGGGGACGAGCAGTACTTC. Translating it yields CSVAGTGDEQYF. The chain combines TRBV29-1 with TRBJ2-7, with 10 bases lining up with TRBD1. This CDR3 has 12 residues. Germline V gives CDR1 SQVTM, CDR2 ANQGSEA. V lost 4 bases to trimming and J lost 5 bases; unmatched junction nucleotides: 2.

This clonotype was found many times. The DNA for the CDR3 is TGTGCCATCACCGACAGAAGCACAGATACGCAGTATTTT. Its protein product is CAITDRSTDTQYF. This sequence joins TRBV10-3 and TRBJ2-3; D possibly corresponds to TRBD1 (5 bases). The CDR3 is made up of 13 amino acids. Germline CDR1 and CDR2: ENHRY and SYGVKD. The ends were cut back, 7 bases at V and 0 bases at J, with 8 bases in the middle.

The rearrangement uses TRBV28 and TRBJ2-7; TRBD1 or TRBD2 may be the D gene (5 bases each). This CDR3 is built from 13 residues. V was cut by 8 bases and J by 1 base, with 12 bases left in between. Per germline, CDR1 MDHEN and CDR2 SYDVKM. CDR3 amino acids: CASGDRLSYEQYF. CDR3 bases: TGTGCCAGCGGGGACCGCCTTTCCTACGAGCAGTACTTC.

This clonotype has just a few counts. The CDR3 reads CASSFSLAEPRNTIYF. In nucleotides, the CDR3 is TGCGCCAGCAGCTTCTCTCTAGCCGAGCCTCGAAACACCATATATTTT. This chain connects TRBV5-1 to TRBJ1-3, with D hard to call. Germline loops: CDR1 SGHRS, CDR2 YFSETQ. The CDR3 is 16 residues long. V lost 2 bases to trimming and J lost 5 bases, with 17 bases between them. Based on the CDR3 plus reference TRBV5-1 and TRBJ1-3, the full variable domain is KAGVTQTPRYLIKTRGQQVTLSCSPISGHRSVSWYQQTPGQGLQFLFEYFSETQRNKGNFPGRFSGRQFSNSRSEMNVSTLELGDSALYLCASSFSLAEPRNTIYFGEGSWLTVV.

The sample holds a few counts of this clonotype. The chain uses TRBV10-1 and TRBJ1-5; 8 bases fit TRBD1. This CDR3 has 14 amino acids. CDR1 and CDR2 (germline): WNHNN, SYGVQD (reference sequence). The V segment lost 6 bases and the J segment 7 bases; nucleotides outside the gene matches: 8. CDR3 sequence (DNA): TGCGCCAGCAGAGAGACAGGGGAGGACCAGCCCCAGCATTTT. Translation gives CASRETGEDQPQHF.

The gene calls are TRBV7-2 and TRBJ2-1; tentative D call: TRBD1 (5 bases). V shed 5 bases and J shed 7 bases, with 15 bases lying between them. The CDR3 length is 14 residues. Germline V CDR1 and CDR2: SGHTA, FQGNSA. The CDR3 sequence: CASSPGISWNEQFF. The DNA of the CDR3 is TGTGCCAGCAGCCCAGGGATTTCGTGGAATGAGCAGTTCTTC.

This clonotype has just a few counts. The junction differs from germline at one of its ends, possibly a read error. CDR3 nucleotide sequence: TGCTGTGCTACTGGGACCCCTTACTCTGGGGCCAACGTCCTGACTTTC. Translated: CCATGTPYSGANVLTF. The J gene is TRBJ2-6, the V gene TRBV20-1; tentatively, D is TRBD1 or TRBD2 (5 bases each). CDR3 length equals 16 residues. Germline loops: CDR1 DFQATT, CDR2 SNEGSKA (reference sequence).

The CDR3 region is CSAPRVQGAYGYTF. CDR3 nucleotides: TGCAGTGCTCCCAGAGTACAGGGGGCCTATGGCTACACCTTC. The rearrangement links TRBV20-1 to TRBJ1-2, with 9 bases identical to TRBD1. From germline, CDR1 is DFQATT and CDR2 SNEGSKA (reference sequence). This CDR3 spans 14 amino acids. V trimming: 5 bases; J trimming: 4 bases; junction bases outside the gene matches: 8.

The chain employs TRBV5-1 and TRBJ2-3; D is perhaps TRBD1 or TRBD2 (5 bases each). Germline V gene data show CDR1 as SGHRS and CDR2 as YFSETQ. The CDR3 has 12 amino acids. V was pared by 0 bases and J by 9 bases, with 8 bases between. DNA of the CDR3: TGCGCCAGCAGCTTGGGGGACGCCACGCAGTATTTT. It yields the protein CASSLGDATQYF. Looking up the rest from reference TRBV5-1 and TRBJ2-3 gives the full variable domain: KAGVTQTPRYLIKTRGQQVTLSCSPISGHRSVSWYQQTPGQGLQFLFEYFSETQRNKGNFPGRFSGRQFSNSRSEMNVSTLELGDSALYLCASSLGDATQYFGPGTRLTVL.

This clonotype was seen more than once but under ten times. This chain uses TRBV20-1 with TRBJ2-7, with 8 bases that match TRBD2. V shed 6 bases and J 0 bases; nucleotides not matched to a gene: 7. The CDR3 covers 14 residues. Germline values: CDR1 DFQATT, CDR2 SNEGSKA (reference sequence). The CDR3 reads CSAPTSEGSYEQYF. As DNA, the CDR3 is TGCAGTGCGCCGACTAGCGAGGGCTCCTACGAGCAGTACTTC.

This chain links TRBV12-3 or TRBV12-4 with TRBJ1-2; D not resolved. The CDR3 covers 13 residues. The ends were cut back, 5 bases at V and 1 base at J, with 8 bases in the middle. The CDR3 bases are TGTGCCAGCAGTGCGTCCCTTAACTATGGCTACACCTTC. It codes for CASSASLNYGYTF.

J is TRBJ1-2 and V is TRBV15; TRBD1 agrees at 7 bases. CDR3 length equals 16 residues. In germline, CDR1 is LNHNV, CDR2 YYDKDF (reference sequence). V shed 0 bases, J shed 4 bases, and the junction held 8 bases outside the gene matches. CDR3 residues: CATSRDTRGRGYGYTF. As DNA, the CDR3 is TGTGCCACCAGCAGAGATACGAGGGGGCGAGGCTATGGCTACACCTTC.

The genes are TRBV29-1 and TRBJ2-5; tentatively, D is TRBD2 (5 bases). V was shortened by 0 bases and J by 0 bases, with 8 bases between the two germline ends. This CDR3 spans 14 amino acids. Germline V gene data show CDR1 as SQVTM and CDR2 as ANQGSEA. DNA of the CDR3: TGCAGCGTTGAAGATGCGGGCAACCAAGAGACCCAGTACTTC. This sequence encodes CSVEDAGNQETQYF.

The chain links TRBV7-9 to TRBJ2-2; D gene uncertain. This CDR3 has 14 residues. Germline CDR1 and CDR2: SEHNR and FQNEAQ (reference sequence). V was clipped by 5 bases and J by 3 bases, with 10 bases between them. The CDR3 DNA reads as TGTGCCAGCAGCCCCCCGACGGACACCGGGGAGCTGTTTTTT. The encoded protein is CASSPPTDTGELFF.

V usage is TRBV12-3 or TRBV12-4 and J usage is TRBJ2-5; D could derive from TRBD1 or TRBD2 (6 bases each). Trimming removed 3 bases from V and 1 base from J, with 9 bases in between. The CDR3 is 14 residues long. Here the CDR3 reads CASSLGGPQETQYF. DNA for the CDR3: TGTGCCAGCAGTTTGGGGGGCCCCCAAGAGACCCAGTACTTC.